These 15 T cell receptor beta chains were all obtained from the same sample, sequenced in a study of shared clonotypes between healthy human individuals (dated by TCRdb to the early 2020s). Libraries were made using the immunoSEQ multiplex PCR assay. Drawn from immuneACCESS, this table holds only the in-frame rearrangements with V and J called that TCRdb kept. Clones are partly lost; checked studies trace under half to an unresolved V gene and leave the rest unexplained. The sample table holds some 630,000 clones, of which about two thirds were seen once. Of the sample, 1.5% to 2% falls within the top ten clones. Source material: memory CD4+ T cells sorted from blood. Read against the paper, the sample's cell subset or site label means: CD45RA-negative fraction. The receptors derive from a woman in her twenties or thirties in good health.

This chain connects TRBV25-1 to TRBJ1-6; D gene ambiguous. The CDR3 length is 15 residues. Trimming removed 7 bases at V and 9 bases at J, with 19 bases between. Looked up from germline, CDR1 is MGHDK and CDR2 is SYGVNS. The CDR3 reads CASTPREHLRSPLHF. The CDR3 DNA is TGTGCCAGCACTCCTAGGGAGCACCTACGTTCACCCCTCCACTTT.

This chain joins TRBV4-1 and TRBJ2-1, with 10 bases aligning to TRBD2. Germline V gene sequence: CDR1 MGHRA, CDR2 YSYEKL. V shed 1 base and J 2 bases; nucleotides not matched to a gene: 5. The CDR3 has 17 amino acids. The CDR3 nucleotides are TGCGCCAGCAGCCAAGTGTCTAGCGGGAGTACCTACAATGAGCAGTTCTTC. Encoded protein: CASSQVSSGSTYNEQFF.

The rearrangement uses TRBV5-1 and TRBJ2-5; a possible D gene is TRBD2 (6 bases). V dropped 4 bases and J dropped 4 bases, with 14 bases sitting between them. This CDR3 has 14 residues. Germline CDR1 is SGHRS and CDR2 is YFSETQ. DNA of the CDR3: TGCGCCAGCAGCCAACCGAGGGGAGGAGAGACCCAGTACTTC. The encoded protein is CASSQPRGGETQYF.

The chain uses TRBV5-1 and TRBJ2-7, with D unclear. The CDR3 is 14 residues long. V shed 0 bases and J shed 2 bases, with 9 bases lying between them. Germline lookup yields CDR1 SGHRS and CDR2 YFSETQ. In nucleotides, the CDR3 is TGCGCCAGCAGCTTGGGCCAGGCCACCTACGAGCAGTACTTC. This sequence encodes CASSLGQATYEQYF.

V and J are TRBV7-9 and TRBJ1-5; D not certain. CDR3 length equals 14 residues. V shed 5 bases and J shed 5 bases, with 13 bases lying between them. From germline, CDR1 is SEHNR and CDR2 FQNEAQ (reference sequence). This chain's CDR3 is CASSRGSTDQPQHF. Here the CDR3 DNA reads TGTGCCAGCAGCAGAGGGTCAACCGATCAGCCCCAGCATTTT.

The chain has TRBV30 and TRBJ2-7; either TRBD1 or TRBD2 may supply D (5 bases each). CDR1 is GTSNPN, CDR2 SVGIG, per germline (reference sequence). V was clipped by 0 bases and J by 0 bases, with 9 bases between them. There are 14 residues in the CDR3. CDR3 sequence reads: CAWSVRGASYEQYF. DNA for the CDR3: TGTGCCTGGAGTGTACGAGGGGCCTCCTACGAGCAGTACTTC.

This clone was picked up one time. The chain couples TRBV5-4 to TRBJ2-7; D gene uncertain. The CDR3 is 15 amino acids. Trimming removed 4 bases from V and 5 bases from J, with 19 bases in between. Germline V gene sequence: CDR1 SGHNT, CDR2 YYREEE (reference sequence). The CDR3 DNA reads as TGTGCCAGCAGCACGTCGGCAGGAGCAGGCCACGAGCAGTACTTC. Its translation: CASSTSAGAGHEQYF.

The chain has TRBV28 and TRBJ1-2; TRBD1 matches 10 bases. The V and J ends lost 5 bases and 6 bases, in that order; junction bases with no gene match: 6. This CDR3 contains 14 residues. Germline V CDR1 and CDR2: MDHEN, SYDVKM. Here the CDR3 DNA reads TGTGCCAGCAGTCCCATAGACAGGGGGCATGGCTACACCTTC. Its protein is CASSPIDRGHGYTF.

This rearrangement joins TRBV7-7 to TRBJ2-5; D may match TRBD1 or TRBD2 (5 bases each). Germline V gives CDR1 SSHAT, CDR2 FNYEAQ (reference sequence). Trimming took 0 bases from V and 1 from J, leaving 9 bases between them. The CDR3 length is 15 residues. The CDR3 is CASSLAWGFQETQYF. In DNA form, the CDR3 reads TGTGCCAGCAGCTTAGCGTGGGGGTTCCAAGAGACCCAGTACTTC.

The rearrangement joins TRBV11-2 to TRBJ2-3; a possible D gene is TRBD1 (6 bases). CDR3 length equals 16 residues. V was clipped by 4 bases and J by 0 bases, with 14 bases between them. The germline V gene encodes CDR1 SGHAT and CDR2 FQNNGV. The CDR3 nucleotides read TGTGCCAGCAGCTCCACAGGGAGCGGCAGCACAGATACGCAGTATTTT. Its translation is CASSSTGSGSTDTQYF.

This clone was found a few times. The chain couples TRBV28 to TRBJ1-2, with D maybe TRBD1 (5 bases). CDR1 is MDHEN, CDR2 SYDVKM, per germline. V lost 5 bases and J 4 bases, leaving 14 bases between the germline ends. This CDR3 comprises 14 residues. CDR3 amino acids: CASSHPGGAYGYTF. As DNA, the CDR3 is TGTGCCAGCAGTCACCCGGGGGGTGCCTATGGCTACACCTTC.

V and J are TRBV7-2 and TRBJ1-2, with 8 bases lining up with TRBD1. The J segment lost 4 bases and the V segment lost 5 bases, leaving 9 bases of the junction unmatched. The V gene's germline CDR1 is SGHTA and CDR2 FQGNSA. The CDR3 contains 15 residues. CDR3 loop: CASSILGQGGYGYTF. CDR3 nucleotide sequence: TGTGCCAGCAGCATCCTCGGACAGGGCGGCTATGGCTACACCTTC.

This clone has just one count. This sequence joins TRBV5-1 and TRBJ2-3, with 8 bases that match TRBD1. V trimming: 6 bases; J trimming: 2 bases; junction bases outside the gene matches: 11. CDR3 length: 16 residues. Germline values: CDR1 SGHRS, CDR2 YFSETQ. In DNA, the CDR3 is TGCGCCAGCACCGGGACAGGCGCCGTGGTCACAGATACGCAGTATTTT. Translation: CASTGTGAVVTDTQYF. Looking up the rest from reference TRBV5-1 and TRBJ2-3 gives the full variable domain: KAGVTQTPRYLIKTRGQQVTLSCSPISGHRSVSWYQQTPGQGLQFLFEYFSETQRNKGNFPGRFSGRQFSNSRSEMNVSTLELGDSALYLCASTGTGAVVTDTQYFGPGTRLTVL.

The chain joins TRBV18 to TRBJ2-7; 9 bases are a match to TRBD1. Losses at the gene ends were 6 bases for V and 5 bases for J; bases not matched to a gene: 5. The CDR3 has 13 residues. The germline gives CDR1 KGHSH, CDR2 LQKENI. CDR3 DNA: TGTGCCAGCTCTACAGGGGGCAACAACGAGCAGTACTTC. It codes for CASSTGGNNEQYF.

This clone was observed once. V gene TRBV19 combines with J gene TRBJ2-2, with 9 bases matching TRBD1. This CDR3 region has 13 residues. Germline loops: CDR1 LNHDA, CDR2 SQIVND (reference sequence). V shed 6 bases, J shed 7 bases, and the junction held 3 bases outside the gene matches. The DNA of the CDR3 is TGTGCCAGTAGGGGACAGGGCGTCGGGGAGCTGTTTTTT. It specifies CASRGQGVGELFF.